One sample yielded the 30 T cell receptor beta chains listed below, sequenced in a study of shared clonotypes between healthy human individuals. Assay: immunoSEQ multiplex PCR; the TCRdb copy retains only in-frame clones and omits some. The sample comprises about 1 million clones, about 77% of which are singletons, and around 1.5% rests with the top ten. The sample comprised memory CD4+ T cells sorted from blood. Subset denoted: CD45RA-negative fraction. The receptor set was obtained from a man aged 18 to 29 in good health.

The rearrangement joins TRBV10-1 to TRBJ2-2; D unresolved. CDR3 length: 14 amino acids. Deletions cut 3 bases from V and 7 bases from J, with 12 bases between. Looked up from germline, CDR1 is WNHNN and CDR2 is SYGVQD (reference sequence). The CDR3 DNA sequence: TGCGCCAGCAGTGACCGCAGTCAAGGCGGGGAGCTGTTTTTT. Amino acid sequence: CASSDRSQGGELFF.

The chain employs TRBV2 and TRBJ2-3, with a weak D call TRBD2 (6 bases). CDR1 and CDR2 (germline): SNHLY, FYNNEI. The V and J ends lost 1 base and 4 bases respectively, with 15 bases between them. This CDR3 has 16 residues. Written as DNA, the CDR3 is TGTGCCAGCAGTGAAGGACTAGTGAGATTCGCAGATACGCAGTATTTT. Translation gives CASSEGLVRFADTQYF. The full variable domain, its missing parts supplied by reference TRBV2 and TRBJ2-3, is EPEVTQTPSHQVTQMGQEVILRCVPISNHLYFYWYRQILGQKVEFLVSFYNNEISEKSEIFDDQFSVERPDGSNFTLKIRSTKLEDSAMYFCASSEGLVRFADTQYFGPGTRLTVL.

This clone was seen only a few times. The genes are TRBV5-4 and TRBJ1-2; D is possibly TRBD1 (6 bases). CDR1 is SGHNT, CDR2 YYREEE, per germline (reference sequence). The CDR3 extends over 14 amino acids. The V end lost 4 bases, the J end lost 5 bases, and 15 bases lay between the germline ends. The CDR3 coding sequence is TGTGCCAGCAGCCCCCAGGGGATTGGGTATGGCTACACCTTC. Protein product: CASSPQGIGYGYTF.

This clone was found many times. Other DNA sequences within the sample encode an identical CDR3. The chain employs TRBV2 and TRBJ2-3, with TRBD1 matching 8 bases. The V gene's germline CDR1 is SNHLY and CDR2 FYNNEI. This CDR3 is 15 amino acids long. Trimming removed 6 bases from V and 0 bases from J; junction bases left unmatched: 5. The CDR3 is CASSGGQGSTDTQYF. CDR3 nucleotide sequence: TGTGCCAGCAGCGGCGGACAGGGAAGCACAGATACGCAGTATTTT.

This chain links TRBV18 with TRBJ2-1; no reliable D call. This CDR3 contains 14 residues. V lost 1 base, J lost 5 bases, and 9 bases lay in between. Germline V gene data show CDR1 as KGHSH and CDR2 as LQKENI. CDR3 protein: CASSPLSENNEQFF. In DNA, the CDR3 is TGTGCCAGCTCACCACTTTCAGAAAACAATGAGCAGTTCTTC.

This chain connects TRBV6-6 to TRBJ1-4; 7 bases line up with TRBD1. V dropped 1 base and J dropped 8; count of bases not matched to a gene: 1. CDR1 and CDR2 from the germline V gene are MNHNY and SVGAGI (reference sequence). The CDR3 totals 13 residues. The CDR3 here is CASSYWDREKLFF. The CDR3 coding sequence is TGTGCCAGCAGTTACTGGGACAGAGAAAAACTGTTTTTT.

This clone was found a few times. The V and J genes are TRBV7-2 and TRBJ2-1; 13 bases are a match to TRBD2. The CDR3 is 15 residues long. CDR1 and CDR2 (germline): SGHTA, FQGNSA. J was trimmed by 8 bases and V by 4 bases; bases with no gene match: 5. The CDR3 region is CASSSRTSGSHEQFF. The CDR3 nucleotides read TGTGCCAGCAGCTCCAGGACTAGCGGGAGCCATGAGCAGTTCTTC.

The chain uses TRBV5-4 and TRBJ2-5, with a tentative D call TRBD1 (6 bases). Deletions cut 3 bases from V and 5 bases from J, with 11 bases between. Germline CDR1 reads SGHNT; CDR2 reads YYREEE (reference sequence). CDR3 size: 13 residues. The CDR3 region has the DNA TGTGCCAGCAGCTCAACAGGGCTCGAGACCCAGTACTTC. This encodes CASSSTGLETQYF.

This chain uses TRBV23-1 with TRBJ2-1; 12 bases agree with TRBD1. TRBV23-1 counts as an open reading frame of uncertain function. V was clipped by 3 bases and J by 15 bases; unmatched bases: 9. This CDR3 contains 14 residues. For the CDR3, the DNA is TGCGCCAGCAGTCACAGGGACAGGGGGCGCGTGCGGTTCTTC. This codes for CASSHRDRGRVRFF.

The gene calls are TRBV5-5 and TRBJ2-1; D perhaps matches TRBD1 (5 bases). Germline V lookup: CDR1 SGHKS, CDR2 YYEKEE (reference sequence). The CDR3 runs 16 residues. The V gene lost 4 bases and the J gene lost 6 bases, with 20 bases spanning the gap. This CDR3 is CASSDIRQPQGNEQFF. CDR3 nucleotide sequence: TGTGCCAGCAGCGATATTAGACAGCCTCAGGGCAATGAGCAGTTCTTC. Filled out from reference TRBV5-5 and TRBJ2-1, the complete variable domain reads DAGVTQSPTHLIKTRGQQVTLRCSPISGHKSVSWYQQVLGQGPQFIFQYYEKEERGRGNFPDRFSARQFPNYSSELNVNALLLGDSALYLCASSDIRQPQGNEQFFGPGTRLTVL.

The chain carries TRBV19 and TRBJ1-2, with unresolved D. Germline loops: CDR1 LNHDA, CDR2 SQIVND (reference sequence). The V gene lost 7 bases and the J gene lost 0 bases, with 15 bases spanning the gap. The CDR3 spans 15 residues. The CDR3 loop reads CASTRSGPANYGYTF. CDR3 DNA: TGTGCCAGTACCCGCTCGGGTCCAGCTAACTATGGCTACACCTTC. Using reference TRBV19 and TRBJ1-2 for the parts outside the CDR3, the full variable domain is DGGITQSPKYLFRKEGQNVTLSCEQNLNHDAMYWYRQDPGQGLRLIYYSQIVNDFQKGDIAEGYSVSREKKESFPLTVTSAQKNPTAFYLCASTRSGPANYGYTFGSGTRLTVV.

The table lists this clone with a few counts. The chain joins TRBV18 to TRBJ2-5; TRBD1 matches at 10 bases. The germline CDR1 and CDR2 sequences are KGHSH and LQKENI. Germline trimming cut 3 bases from V and 4 bases from J; bases unmatched to any gene: 2. This CDR3 has 14 residues. Here the CDR3 DNA reads TGTGCCAGCTCACCGGGACAGGGGCCAGAGACCCAGTACTTC. Translating it yields CASSPGQGPETQYF.

The chain is built from TRBV28 and TRBJ1-2, with D unclear. Looked up from germline, CDR1 is MDHEN and CDR2 is SYDVKM. The CDR3 runs 13 residues. Trimming left V 2 bases short and J 4 bases short, with 8 bases between. The DNA of the CDR3 is TGTGCCAGCAGTTTACCGGGGAGCTATGGCTACACCTTC. It specifies CASSLPGSYGYTF.

This chain joins TRBV9 and TRBJ1-2; D unclear. V shed 4 bases and J shed 0 bases, with 10 bases lying between them. The germline V gene encodes CDR1 SGDLS and CDR2 YYNGEE. The CDR3 loop spans 14 amino acids. The CDR3 DNA sequence: TGTGCCAGCAGCCCCCCTAGAGCTAACTATGGCTACACCTTC. Its translation is CASSPPRANYGYTF.

This clone was detected a few times. The rearrangement links TRBV5-1 to TRBJ1-6; no clear D. Germline V gene lookup returns CDR1 SGHRS and CDR2 YFSETQ. The CDR3 consists of 13 residues. V lost 0 bases and J lost 8, with 6 bases in between. This CDR3 is CASSLDPDSPLHF. CDR3 DNA: TGCGCCAGCAGCTTGGATCCAGATTCACCCCTCCACTTT.

The rearrangement links TRBV5-1 to TRBJ2-5; D remains unclear. Per the germline V gene, CDR1 is SGHRS and CDR2 is YFSETQ. The V gene lost 1 base and the J gene lost 4 bases, with 5 bases spanning the gap. The length of the CDR3 is 12 residues. The CDR3 spells CASSLSSETQYF. The CDR3 coding sequence is TGCGCCAGCAGCTTGTCGTCAGAGACCCAGTACTTC.

The chain combines TRBV10-3 with TRBJ2-2; D is ambiguous. Per germline, CDR1 ENHRY and CDR2 SYGVKD. The V and J ends lost 7 bases and 6 bases respectively, with 12 bases between them. This CDR3 spans 13 amino acids. The CDR3 protein is CAIKDLNAGELFF. The CDR3 bases are TGTGCCATCAAGGACCTGAATGCCGGGGAGCTGTTTTTT.

V and J are TRBV5-1 and TRBJ1-4, with 8 bases lining up with TRBD1. This CDR3 contains 14 residues. The junction had 5 bases not matched to a gene; V was cut back by 4 bases and J by 6 bases. CDR1 is SGHRS, CDR2 YFSETQ, per germline. CDR3 in amino acids: CASSLDRGYEKLFF. The CDR3, as DNA: TGCGCCAGCAGCCTCGACAGGGGTTATGAAAAACTGTTTTTT.

CDR3 residues: CAWSVRQDGYTF. The CDR3 DNA is TGTGCCTGGAGTGTACGGCAGGATGGCTACACCTTC. This chain joins TRBV30 and TRBJ1-2; D is uncertain. CDR3 length: 12 residues. V lost 0 bases and J lost 6, with 8 bases in between. Per the germline V gene, CDR1 is GTSNPN and CDR2 is SVGIG (reference sequence).

The genes are TRBV5-4 and TRBJ2-5, with 7 bases aligning to TRBD1. The trim removed 2 bases at V and 10 bases at J, leaving 14 bases unmatched. The germline V gene has CDR1 SGHNT and CDR2 YYREEE (reference sequence). The CDR3 extends over 15 amino acids. The CDR3 loop is CASSFRTGGSSDQYF. CDR3 coding DNA: TGTGCCAGCAGCTTCCGGACAGGCGGTTCATCGGACCAGTACTTC.

The J gene is TRBJ2-7, the V gene TRBV30; possible D gene TRBD1, 5 bases. Germline-derived CDR1 and CDR2 are GTSNPN and SVGIG (reference sequence). V shed 4 bases and J shed 4 bases, with 8 bases lying between them. This CDR3 comprises 11 residues. The CDR3 spells CAWTRQYEQYF. CDR3 nucleotide sequence: TGTGCCTGGACCCGACAGTACGAGCAGTACTTC.

This clone was picked up a small number of times. The V gene is TRBV5-4, the J gene TRBJ1-6; the D gene is possibly TRBD1 (5 bases). CDR1 is SGHNT, CDR2 YYREEE, per germline (reference sequence). V lost 0 bases and J lost 7, with 11 bases in between. The CDR3 is made up of 15 amino acids. CDR3: CASSLDAGLNSPLHF. Here the CDR3 DNA reads TGTGCCAGCAGCTTGGATGCAGGGTTAAATTCACCCCTCCACTTT. The whole variable domain, filled in from reference TRBV5-4 and TRBJ1-6, reads ETGVTQSPTHLIKTRGQQVTLRCSSQSGHNTVSWYQQALGQGPQFIFQYYREEENGRGNFPPRFSGLQFPNYSSELNVNALELDDSALYLCASSLDAGLNSPLHFGNGTRLTVT.

This chain joins TRBV7-9 and TRBJ1-5, with a weak D call TRBD1 (6 bases). CDR3 length: 17 amino acids. CDR1 and CDR2 (germline): SEHNR, FQNEAQ (reference sequence). Trimming shortened V by 5 bases and J by 2 bases, and 19 bases separated the two germline ends. CDR3 sequence (DNA): TGTGCCAGCAGCCCCATGACGGGGGGGGCGGGCAATCAGCCCCAGCATTTT. This sequence encodes CASSPMTGGAGNQPQHF. Based on the CDR3 plus reference TRBV7-9 and TRBJ1-5, the full variable domain is DTGVSQNPRHKITKRGQNVTFRCDPISEHNRLYWYRQTLGQGPEFLTYFQNEAQLEKSRLLSDRFSAERPKGSFSTLEIQRTEQGDSAMYLCASSPMTGGAGNQPQHFGDGTRLSIL.

The chain combines TRBV30 with TRBJ2-3; D may be TRBD1 or TRBD2 (5 bases each). Germline V lookup: CDR1 GTSNPN, CDR2 SVGIG (reference sequence). Trimming left V 0 bases short and J 3 bases short, with 13 bases between. The CDR3 is made up of 15 amino acids. The CDR3 DNA is TGTGCCTGGAGTGTGCAGGGAGTGTCGACAGATACGCAGTATTTT. Translated, it gives CAWSVQGVSTDTQYF.

A few counts support this clone. The genes are TRBV2 and TRBJ2-7, with D tentatively TRBD1 or TRBD2 (5 bases each). The CDR3 sequence is 15 residues long. V was clipped by 1 base and J by 7 bases, with 17 bases between them. The germline CDR1 and CDR2 sequences are SNHLY and FYNNEI. The CDR3 DNA reads as TGTGCCAGCAGTGAAGGTCCCTCATTGGGGGAAGAGCAGTACTTC. Translation gives CASSEGPSLGEEQYF.

This clone was seen ten or more times. The gene calls are TRBV5-1 and TRBJ2-7; 8 nucleotides align to TRBD1. Unmatched junction bases numbered 5, after V lost 0 bases and J lost 3 bases. Germline assignment: CDR1 SGHRS and CDR2 YFSETQ. The CDR3 loop spans 15 amino acids. The CDR3 is CASSLDFGQGYEQYF. In DNA, the CDR3 is TGCGCCAGCAGCTTGGACTTCGGACAGGGCTACGAGCAGTACTTC.

The V call is TRBV5-1, the J call TRBJ2-1; 8 bases agree with TRBD1. The CDR3 extends over 16 amino acids. J lost 8 bases, V lost 0 bases, and 10 bases had no gene match. Germline CDR1 and CDR2: SGHRS and YFSETQ. CDR3 sequence reads: CASSLGGRGPSDEQFF. DNA of the CDR3: TGCGCCAGCAGCTTGGGAGGCAGGGGGCCAAGCGATGAGCAGTTCTTC.

The chain uses TRBV2 and TRBJ1-1; perhaps TRBD1 as D (6 bases). Per the germline V gene, CDR1 is SNHLY and CDR2 is FYNNEI. There are 17 residues in the CDR3. V was pared by 0 bases and J by 1 base, with 15 bases between. DNA of the CDR3: TGTGCCAGCAGTGAAGCAGTTCAGGGGTACGGGAACACTGAAGCTTTCTTT. The encoded protein is CASSEAVQGYGNTEAFF.

The chain employs TRBV30 and TRBJ2-3; no reliable D call. The CDR3 contains 14 residues. CDR1 is GTSNPN, CDR2 SVGIG, per germline (reference sequence). The V end lost 3 bases, the J end lost 0 bases, and 10 bases lay between the germline ends. CDR3 sequence: CAWRSLVSTDTQYF. The CDR3 nucleotides read TGTGCCTGGAGATCACTGGTTAGCACAGATACGCAGTATTTT.

The V call is TRBV2, the J call TRBJ2-5; TRBD2 matches 8 bases. J was trimmed by 6 bases and V by 4 bases; bases with no gene match: 7. From germline, CDR1 is SNHLY and CDR2 FYNNEI. The length of the CDR3 is 14 residues. The CDR3, as DNA: TGTGCCAGCAGTGGGAGCGGGGGCGCCCAGACCCAGTACTTC. Amino acid sequence: CASSGSGGAQTQYF.